The entry below gives a single T cell receptor beta chain sequence along with its context. There are many counts of this clonotype. Its antigen specificity is not known. No base qualities exist here, and no much larger clone lies one base off it. The CDR3, cysteine through phenylalanine, is 11 amino acids long. The CDR3 DNA has 33 bases and is translated from base 1. In the germline V gene (reference sequence), CDR1 corresponds to SEHNR and CDR2 to FQNEAQ. V lost 5 bases and J lost 3 bases; the stretch between them is 3 bases long. The sample's treatment or condition label is to be understood as: live attenuated yellow fever vaccine strain. At each blood-draw timepoint, two biological replicates of bulk PBMCs were obtained. PBMCs were isolated from peripheral blood using a standard Ficoll-Paque protocol. RNA was extracted with TriZol from bulk PBMCs, CD4 and CD8 fractions, and dextramer-positive and dextramer-negative fractions.

The sample originates from a study of T cells after yellow fever vaccination (dated by TCRdb to the late 2010s). For the study in its entirety: Libraries from fractions with low cell numbers were prepared with the SMART-Seq v4 Ultra Low Input RNA kit. To follow T-cell clones before and after primary and booster YFV17D yellow fever vaccination, bulk TCR alpha and beta repertoires were sequenced over time. Two healthy male donors, one aged 18 to 30 and one aged 30 to 40 years, were included in the cohort. Blood was drawn at multiple timepoints before and after primary and secondary immunization, with bulk PBMC replicates and cell subsets isolated. Broad study findings and their caveats: After the booster, most of the clones that had expanded following primary vaccination were detected again (around 95% of CD4 and roughly 90% of CD8), which suggests that memory was broadly maintained. A small share of clonotypes was detected in both CD4 and CD8 compartments, with the overlap likely arising from convergent recombination. The secondary T-cell response was found to be weaker but faster than the primary response, with a peak reached on day 5 rather than on day 15. FACS-sorted repertoires could contain abundant contaminating clonotypes from the bulk population, so computational filtering was required. Because the study included only a couple of donors, the extent to which the findings can be generalized is limited.

Synthesis of TCR cDNA relied on 5'RACE template switching, a step that introduced a universal primer site along with unique molecular identifiers. Priming for cDNA synthesis came from both the TCR alpha and TCR beta constant segments. Library amplification used two PCR steps, and the second PCR step added sample barcodes and sequencing adapters. Sequencing of the libraries was done on either Illumina HiSeq 2500 (2x100 bp) or NovaSeq (2x150 bp). Regarding the original processing steps: MIGEC was used to demultiplex reads and collapse the reads into UMI consensus sequences, and MiXCR was used for V(D)J alignment. Clonotypes responding to the vaccine were identified with edgeR on replicate PBMC samples, with the criteria of FDR below 0.01 and a log2 fold change above 5 up to day 15. CD4 or CD8 identity was assigned to each bulk clonotype according to whether the clonotype was present at higher abundance in the sequenced CD4 repertoire or the sequenced CD8 repertoire. In TCRdb, the public reads were trimmed at Q25 with fastp and aligned with MiXCR, with productive beta chains retained. When rows share a CDR3 protein, they turn into one entry using the most common DNA and genes. The V and J calls were not made by the authors but by TCRdb's processing. Within this sample are about 340,000 distinct CDR3 sequences, with roughly 9.4% of them counted one time only. Of the sample, roughly 17% is held by the ten largest clones.

This specimen was PBMCs, taken on the day of the first yellow fever vaccination. The chain uses TRBV7-9 and TRBJ2-3; no D gene can be assigned with confidence. This TCR derives from a man between 18 and 35 years old who received the YFV17D yellow fever vaccine. The encoded CDR3 is CASSMTDTQYF. The sequenced DNA is TGTGCCAGCAGCATGACAGATACGCAGTATTTT.